The 9 T cell receptor beta chains given below trace back to one sample, sequenced in a study of T-cell reconstitution after alpha-beta-depleted transplantation in children. It was with unique molecular identifiers that the TCRbeta library was prepared. MiXCR, applied by TCRdb to the PCR reads, yields one record per CDR3 protein. This table has about 590,000 distinct CDR3 sequences, 13% appearing once. The sequenced sample was PBMCs, mostly from graft donor cells, obtained 360 days after TCRalphabeta/CD19-depleted stem cell transplant. Receptors were obtained from a male patient younger than 18 who had a stem cell transplant for acute myeloid leukemia, so the T cells may come from the graft donor.

This clonotype was seen repeatedly, ten times or more. This chain uses TRBV12-3 or TRBV12-4 with TRBJ1-1; D unclear. V lost 0 bases, J lost 7 bases, and 12 bases lay in between. This CDR3 contains 14 residues. The chain's CDR3 is CASSLAPRTVEAFF. CDR3 nucleotides: TGTGCCAGCAGTTTAGCGCCACGGACGGTTGAAGCTTTCTTT.

This clonotype has more than one count but fewer than ten. The V and J genes are TRBV27 and TRBJ2-3, with 7 nucleotides matching TRBD2. Germline V gene data show CDR1 as MNHEY and CDR2 as SMNVEV (reference sequence). J gave up 0 bases and V 3 bases, and 3 bases lay outside the gene matches. The CDR3 totals 15 residues. The CDR3 coding sequence is TGTGCCAGCAGTTTCCTGGGACTAAGCACAGATACGCAGTATTTT. Its protein product is CASSFLGLSTDTQYF.

This chain uses TRBV29-1 with TRBJ2-5; 7 bases are a match to TRBD1. The CDR3 runs 17 residues. CDR1 is SQVTM and CDR2 is ANQGSEA in the germline V gene. V shed 6 bases, J shed 0 bases, and the junction held 16 bases outside the gene matches. The CDR3 sequence: CSVAQLWTGPNQETQYF. The CDR3 DNA sequence: TGCAGCGTCGCCCAGTTGTGGACAGGTCCTAACCAAGAGACCCAGTACTTC.

The sample holds a few counts of this clonotype. CDR3 protein: CASTLLKRLATDTQYF. The DNA for the CDR3 is TGTGCCAGCACCCTTTTAAAACGACTAGCGACAGATACGCAGTATTTT. The rearrangement links TRBV28 to TRBJ2-3; 8 nucleotides align to TRBD2. The CDR3 consists of 16 residues. The trim removed 7 bases at V and 3 bases at J, leaving 12 bases unmatched. Germline assignment: CDR1 MDHEN and CDR2 SYDVKM.

This clonotype came up a few times. The genes are TRBV4-1 and TRBJ2-2; D uncertain. This CDR3 contains 17 residues. Per germline, CDR1 MGHRA and CDR2 YSYEKL. V gave up 4 bases and J gave up 0 bases, with 15 bases separating them. The CDR3 loop is CASSPVKGTTNTGELFF. In DNA, the CDR3 is TGCGCCAGCAGCCCAGTCAAGGGTACTACGAACACCGGGGAGCTGTTTTTT.

This clonotype was found many times. The V call is TRBV7-2, the J call TRBJ2-7; D uncertain. The CDR3 has 13 residues. The germline V and J ends were trimmed by 4 bases and 4 bases, with 11 bases remaining between them. CDR1 is SGHTA, CDR2 FQGNSA, per germline. CDR3 in amino acids: CASSSVFLYEQYF. CDR3 coding DNA: TGTGCCAGCAGCTCCGTCTTTTTGTACGAGCAGTACTTC.

The V gene is TRBV12-3 or TRBV12-4, the J gene TRBJ2-6; D is unresolved. The CDR3 is 17 residues long. V lost 4 bases and J 0 bases, leaving 13 bases between the germline ends. The CDR3 sequence: CASSWSPLDSGANVLTF. The DNA for the CDR3 is TGTGCCAGCAGTTGGAGTCCCCTTGACTCTGGGGCCAACGTCCTGACTTTC.

This clonotype was detected only a few times. CDR3 in amino acids: CASSIRRSDEQYF. The CDR3 bases are TGTGCCAGTAGTATTCGGCGTTCCGACGAGCAGTACTTC. V usage is TRBV19 and J usage is TRBJ2-7; D gene uncertain. This CDR3 has 13 residues. V lost 3 bases and J 5 bases, leaving 11 bases between the germline ends. Germline loops: CDR1 LNHDA, CDR2 SQIVND (reference sequence).

The chain recombines TRBV6-1 with TRBJ1-6; 8 nucleotides agree with TRBD1. Germline V CDR1 and CDR2: MNHNS, SASEGT. The CDR3 runs 14 residues. V lost 6 bases, J lost 9 bases, and 7 bases stayed unmatched. The CDR3 protein is CASRRGQGGSPLHF. The CDR3 region has the DNA TGTGCCAGCAGACGCGGACAGGGCGGTTCACCCCTCCACTTT.